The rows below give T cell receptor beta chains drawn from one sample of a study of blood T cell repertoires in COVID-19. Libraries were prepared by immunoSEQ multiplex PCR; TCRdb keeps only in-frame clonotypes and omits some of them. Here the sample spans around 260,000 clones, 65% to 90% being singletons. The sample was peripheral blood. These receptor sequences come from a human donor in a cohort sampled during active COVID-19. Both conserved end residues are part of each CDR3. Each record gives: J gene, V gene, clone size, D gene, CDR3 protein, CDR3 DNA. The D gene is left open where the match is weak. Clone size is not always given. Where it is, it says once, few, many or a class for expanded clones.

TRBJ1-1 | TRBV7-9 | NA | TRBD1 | CASSLGQGASEAFF | TGTGCCAGCAGCTTGGGACAGGGGGCATCTGAAGCTTTCTTT
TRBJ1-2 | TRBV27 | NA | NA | CASSLYRGHGYTF | TGTGCCAGCAGTTTATATCGAGGGCATGGCTACACCTTC
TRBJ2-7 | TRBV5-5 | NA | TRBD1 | CASSRQGSYEQYF | TGTGCCAGCAGCCGACAGGGGTCCTACGAGCAGTACTTC
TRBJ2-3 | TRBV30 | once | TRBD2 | CAWTQSWTSGGMDTQYF | TGTGCCTGGACCCAATCCTGGACTAGCGGGGGTATGGATACGCAGTATTTT
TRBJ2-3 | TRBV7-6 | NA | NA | CASSLLITSLTQYF | TGTGCCAGCAGCTTATTAATAACTAGTCTTACGCAGTATTTT
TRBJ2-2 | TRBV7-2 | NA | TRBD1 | CASSLGTGNTGELFF | TGTGCCAGCAGCTTAGGGACAGGGAATACCGGGGAGCTGTTTTTT
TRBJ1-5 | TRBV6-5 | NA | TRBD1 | CASRKQGGSNQPQHF | TGTGCCAGCAGAAAACAGGGGGGTAGCAATCAGCCCCAGCATTTT
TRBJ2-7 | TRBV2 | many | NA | CASREGTVSYEQYF | TGTGCCAGCAGGGAGGGGACGGTCTCCTACGAGCAGTACTTC
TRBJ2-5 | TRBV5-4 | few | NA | CASSNIPGKETQYF | TGTGCCAGCAGCAACATCCCGGGAAAAGAGACCCAGTACTTC
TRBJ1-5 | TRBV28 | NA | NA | CASSSPEAGDQPQHF | TGTGCCAGCAGCTCCCCTGAAGCGGGGGATCAGCCCCAGCATTTT
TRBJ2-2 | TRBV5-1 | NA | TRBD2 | CASTLAGEGGELFF | TGCGCCAGCACCTTAGCGGGAGAGGGCGGGGAGCTGTTTTTT
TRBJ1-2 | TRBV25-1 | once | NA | CASSEAGFGYTF | TGTGCCAGCAGTGAAGCGGGGTTTGGCTACACCTTC
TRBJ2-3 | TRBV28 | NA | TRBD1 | CASTPGQGTDTQYF | TGTGCCAGCACGCCGGGACAGGGAACAGATACGCAGTATTTT
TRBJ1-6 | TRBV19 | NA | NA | CATRERGGSNSPLHF | TGTGCCACCCGCGAGCGAGGGGGTTCCAATTCACCCCTCCACTTT
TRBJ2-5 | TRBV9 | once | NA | CASSPAAVQETQYF | TGTGCCAGCAGCCCGGCGGCGGTCCAAGAGACCCAGTACTTC
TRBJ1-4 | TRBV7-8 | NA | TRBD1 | CASSSPQGGEGEKLFF | TGTGCCAGCAGCTCCCCACAGGGGGGGGAAGGGGAAAAACTGTTTTTT